These 2 T cell receptor beta chains came from one sample sequenced in a study of cytomegalovirus exposure and HLA in healthy donors. It was with 60 Vbeta and 13 Jbeta primers that the PCR ran. Assay used: immunoSEQ multiplex PCR; TCRdb lists only in-frame clones, some missing. The table lists around 270,000 clones, about four fifths of them singletons. Sequencing used PBMCs. These receptors came from a girl aged 2 to 10 in good health and CMV-seronegative.

This chain joins TRBV7-2 and TRBJ2-7; maybe TRBD2 (6 bases). The V and J ends lost 3 bases and 3 bases respectively, with 9 bases between them. The CDR3 is 13 amino acids. CDR1 SGHTA and CDR2 FQGNSA come from the germline V gene. This chain's CDR3 is CASSLGGIYEQYF. The CDR3 region has the DNA TGTGCCAGCAGCTTGGGCGGGATCTACGAGCAGTACTTC.

The rearrangement links TRBV4-1 to TRBJ1-4; tentative D call: TRBD1 (5 bases). V was pared by 4 bases and J by 8 bases, with 14 bases between. Germline V gives CDR1 MGHRA, CDR2 YSYEKL. The CDR3 contains 14 residues. The CDR3 here is CASSPGGSREKLFF. The CDR3, as DNA: TGCGCCAGCAGCCCCGGGGGTTCGCGGGAAAAACTGTTTTTT.